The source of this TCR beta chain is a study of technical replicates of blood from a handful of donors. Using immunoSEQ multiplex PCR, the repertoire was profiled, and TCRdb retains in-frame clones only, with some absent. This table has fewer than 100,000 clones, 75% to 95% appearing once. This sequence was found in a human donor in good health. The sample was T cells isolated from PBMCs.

CDR3 coding DNA: TGTGCCAGCAGTTCGACATCATACACTGAAGCTTTCTTT. It specifies CASSSTSYTEAFF. The V gene is TRBV28, the J gene TRBJ1-1; D unresolved. The CDR3 runs to 13 residues. The germline gives CDR1 MDHEN, CDR2 SYDVKM. Trimming removed 4 bases at V and 3 bases at J, with 9 bases between.